What follows describes a single TCR beta chain. Its antigen remains unidentified. This specimen comes from a study of cytomegalovirus exposure and HLA in healthy donors. Notes on the study in general: Judged likely to be a sequencing artifact was a cluster of highly shared sequence variants. With high specificity and sensitivity, the classifier reportedly diagnosed cytomegalovirus status. Earlier analysis looked at TCR beta V segments, and most were productive about 87% or about 30% of the time.

CDR1 is SGHKS and CDR2 is YYEKEE in the germline V gene (reference sequence). The CDR3 covers 13 residues. Trimming stripped 2 bases from V and 7 bases from J, with 9 bases between. PCR primers comprised 60 Vbeta and 13 Jbeta primers. Sequenced by immunoSEQ multiplex PCR; TCRdb stores in-frame clones only, minus some. The sample lists 150,000 to 200,000 clones; approximately 77% were seen once. Nominal health characterized the donors when sampled, though unrecorded immune exposures were likely. Material for sequencing was PBMCs. The gene calls are TRBV5-5 and TRBJ1-4; tentative D call: TRBD1 (5 bases). The sequence was obtained from a male donor in good health and CMV-seropositive. CDR3 nucleotides: TGTGCCAGCAGCTTATACGGGGGTGAAAAACTGTTTTTT. It is translated as CASSLYGGEKLFF.